This is a list of T cell receptor beta chains from one sample in a study of blood T cell repertoires in COVID-19. Profiled with immunoSEQ multiplex PCR; TCRdb holds only in-frame clones, not every one. The sample has 120,000 or so clones, about 74% seen once. Source material: peripheral blood. These receptor sequences come from a man aged 60-69 years with acute or convalescent COVID-19. CDR3s include the opening cysteine and the closing phenylalanine or tryptophan. D genes are given only for firm matches. Only part of the rows carry a size: once, few, many, or a class if the clone is expanded.

>TRBJ2-5|TRBV15|.|.
TGTGCCACCAGCAGAGACGAAGGGGGTTGGGAGACCCAGTACTTC
CATSRDEGGWETQYF
>TRBJ2-6|TRBV10-1|.|TRBD1
TGCGCCAGCAGTCCCTCCGGGACAGGGATAGGTGGGGCCAACGTCCTGACTTTC
CASSPSGTGIGGANVLTF
>TRBJ2-3|TRBV6-5|.|.
TGTGCCAGCAATGGACAGAACACAGATACGCAGTATTTT
CASNGQNTDTQYF
>TRBJ2-7|TRBV18|.|TRBD1
TGTGCCAGCTCACCACGGGACAGCGCGGGCGAGCAGTACTTC
CASSPRDSAGEQYF
>TRBJ1-2|TRBV10-1|.|.
TGCGCCAGCAGTGAATTTCGGGATAGCCCGAGTTACTATGGCTACACCTTC
CASSEFRDSPSYYGYTF
>TRBJ2-7|TRBV9|.|TRBD1
TGTGCCAGCAGCGCGCACGACAGGGAAGGCGAGCAGTACTTC
CASSAHDREGEQYF
>TRBJ2-7|TRBV10-2|.|.
TGCGCCAGCAGTGACTGGACAGCCTCCGCCTACGAGCAGTACTTC
CASSDWTASAYEQYF
>TRBJ2-3|TRBV5-1|few|.
TGCGCCAGCAGCTTCCGCAGGGTTTCGGATACGCAGTATTTT
CASSFRRVSDTQYF
>TRBJ2-1|TRBV7-9|.|TRBD2
TGTGCCAGCAGCCCGTTAGCGGGTCTCAATGAGCAGTTCTTC
CASSPLAGLNEQFF
>TRBJ2-3|TRBV5-1|.|TRBD2
TGCGCCAGCAGCTTGGGGGCCAGCGGGGGCACAGATACGCAGTATTTT
CASSLGASGGTDTQYF
>TRBJ1-5|TRBV15|.|.
TGTGCCACCAGCAGAGTAGAGAGCAATCAGCCCCAGCATTTT
CATSRVESNQPQHF
>TRBJ2-1|TRBV11-3|.|TRBD1
TGTGCCAGCAGTTCCGGGACAGGGGCCTACAATGAGCAGTTCTTC
CASSSGTGAYNEQFF
>TRBJ2-3|TRBV14|.|.
TGTGCCAGCAGCCCCCGGACACGTGCTAGCACAGATACGCAGTATTTT
CASSPRTRASTDTQYF
>TRBJ1-2|TRBV29-1|.|TRBD1
TGCAGCGTTGAAGAAGCAACCGGGACAGCAATCGCCTTC
CSVEEATGTAIAF
>TRBJ2-4|TRBV12-5|.|.
TGTGCTAGTGGTTTTACCACCGTACAGGGATCGTCGGCTTTAGCCAAAAACATTCAGTACTTC
CASGFTTVQGSSALAKNIQYF
>TRBJ2-1|TRBV3-1/TRBV3-2|.|TRBD2
TGTGCCAGCAGCCAATCGACTAGCGGGAGAGGTAATGAGCAGTTCTTC
CASSQSTSGRGNEQFF
>TRBJ1-5|TRBV27|.|.
TGTGCCAGCAGTGACTGGAATCAGCCCCAGCATTTT
CASSDWNQPQHF
>TRBJ2-7|TRBV28|.|TRBD1
TGTGCCACCGTTTACCCGGGACAGGGTTCGCGCGAGCAGTACTTC
CATVYPGQGSREQYF
>TRBJ2-7|TRBV6-5|.|.
TGTGCCAGCAAAGATTTCCAGGGCTACGAGCAGTACTTC
CASKDFQGYEQYF
>TRBJ1-4|TRBV3-1/TRBV3-2|.|TRBD1
TGTGCCAGCAGCCGACAGGGGGTGCGAAATGAAAAACTGTTTTTT
CASSRQGVRNEKLFF
>TRBJ1-5|TRBV30|.|TRBD1
TGTGCCTGGAGTGCCGTGGACAGGGTCGACAATCAGCCCCAGCATTTT
CAWSAVDRVDNQPQHF
>TRBJ2-2|TRBV5-1|once|TRBD2
TGCGCCAGCAGCTCGGGACTAGCGGGCACCGGGGAGCTGTTTTTT
CASSSGLAGTGELFF
>TRBJ1-1|TRBV7-2|.|.
TGTGCCAGCAGCTTAGCGCACCCGGGGGAAGCTTTCTTT
CASSLAHPGEAFF
>TRBJ1-1|TRBV11-2|few|.
TGTGCCAGCAGTATACAGGTAGATTTTAACGAAGCTTTCTTT
CASSIQVDFNEAFF
>TRBJ2-2|TRBV19|.|TRBD2
TGTGCCAGTAGTCCCTCCCTGACTAGCGGGAGGCCCGGGGAGCTGTTTTTT
CASSPSLTSGRPGELFF
>TRBJ1-2|TRBV19|.|.
TGTGCCAGTAGTACCGGTCCAGGGGATTACTATGGCTACACCTTC
CASSTGPGDYYGYTF
>TRBJ2-7|TRBV7-8|.|TRBD1
TGTGCCAGCAGCTTAGGTCCGACAGGGGGCTACGAGCAGTACTTC
CASSLGPTGGYEQYF
>TRBJ1-1|TRBV11-3|.|TRBD1
TGTGCCAGCAGCTTATCACAGGGGGTACGGACTGAAGCTTTCTTT
CASSLSQGVRTEAFF
>TRBJ2-7|TRBV12-5|.|.
TGTGCTAGTGGTTTGTATTCCTACGAGCAGTACTTC
CASGLYSYEQYF
>TRBJ2-1|TRBV7-2|.|.
TGTGCCAGCAGCTTTTCAGCGGGTAGCCCCTACAATGAGCAGTTCTTC
CASSFSAGSPYNEQFF
>TRBJ2-5|TRBV19|.|.
TGTGCCAGTAGTTCGGGGACAGCGGGAGTTTTAAGAACCCAGTACTTC
CASSSGTAGVLRTQYF
>TRBJ2-7|TRBV12-3/TRBV12-4|once|.
TGTGCCAGCAGAACGGACAGCCACGGTGGGCAGTACTTC
CASRTDSHGGQYF
>TRBJ2-7|TRBV10-2|.|.
TGCGCCAGCAGTCGGACAGATTCCTACGAGCAGTACTTC
CASSRTDSYEQYF
>TRBJ2-3|TRBV5-1|.|TRBD2
TGCGCCAGCAGCTTATCTAGCGGGACAACAGATACGCAGTATTTT
CASSLSSGTTDTQYF
>TRBJ2-7|TRBV28|once|.
TGTGCCAGCAGTACTACGAATTCCCACGAGCAGTACTTC
CASSTTNSHEQYF
>TRBJ1-2|TRBV28|.|TRBD1
TGTGCCAGCAGTTTATACCGGGACAGGGGACCGGGCTACACCTTC
CASSLYRDRGPGYTF
>TRBJ2-1|TRBV2|few|TRBD2
TGTGCCAGCAGACGGACTAGCGGGGGGTACAATGAGCAGTTCTTC
CASRRTSGGYNEQFF
>TRBJ1-1|TRBV19|.|.
TGTGCCAGTAGTTTAAATGCGCCAGAAGCTTTCTTT
CASSLNAPEAFF
>TRBJ1-1|TRBV5-1|few|TRBD1
TGCGCCAGCAGCCATGGGACAGGGATGATGGACACTGAAGCTTTCTTT
CASSHGTGMMDTEAFF
>TRBJ2-7|TRBV3-1/TRBV3-2|once|.
TGTGCCAGCAGCCAAGGCGACGGAATGCCGAGGGAGCAGTACTTC
CASSQGDGMPREQYF
>TRBJ2-5|TRBV7-7|.|.
TGTGCCAGCAGCTTAGGACGGGGGATCCAAGAGACCCAGTACTTC
CASSLGRGIQETQYF
>TRBJ1-1|TRBV30|.|.
TGTGCCTGGAGTGTGGGAGGGATGAACACTGAAGCTTTCTTT
CAWSVGGMNTEAFF
>TRBJ1-1|TRBV6-5|.|.
TGTGCCAGCAGCCCCCGAGAAGGAGGGGAAGCTTTCTTT
CASSPREGGEAFF
>TRBJ1-5|TRBV19|once|.
TGTGCCAGTAGTATAATGGGAGGGGGTCAGCCCCAGCATTTT
CASSIMGGGQPQHF
>TRBJ1-5|TRBV24-1|.|.
TGTGCCACCAGTGATAGGACAGAAGTGAATCAGCCCCAGCATTTT
CATSDRTEVNQPQHF
>TRBJ1-1|TRBV24-1|.|.
TGTGCCACCAGTGACGGAGGACAGCCTGAAGCTTTCTTT
CATSDGGQPEAFF
>TRBJ1-2|TRBV19|.|TRBD1
TGTGCCAGTAGTCTACAGGGGGGGCCCATACATGGCTACACCTTC
CASSLQGGPIHGYTF
>TRBJ1-2|TRBV12-5|few|TRBD1
TGTGCTAGTGGTTTGGTACAAGGACAGGGGCAGGCCTATGGCTACACCTTC
CASGLVQGQGQAYGYTF
>TRBJ2-5|TRBV29-1|.|.
TGCAGCGTTGCCGGGTTAGCACAAAAGACCCAGTACTTC
CSVAGLAQKTQYF
>TRBJ1-2|TRBV28|.|TRBD1
TGTGCCAGCAGTCCCCATCCCGGGACAGGGAATTATGGCTACACCTTC
CASSPHPGTGNYGYTF
>TRBJ2-5|TRBV11-3|once|TRBD1
TGTGCCAGCACCACGAGGGGGCCAAGGGGCGGAGAGACCCAGTACTTC
CASTTRGPRGGETQYF
>TRBJ1-1|TRBV6-5|.|.
TGTGCCAGCAGCTTAAAGAGGGGGATCACTGAAGCTTTCTTT
CASSLKRGITEAFF
>TRBJ2-1|TRBV12-5|few|TRBD2
TGTGCTAGTGGCCGTGGGACTAGCGGGAACAATGAGCAGTTCTTC
CASGRGTSGNNEQFF
>TRBJ1-3|TRBV7-6|.|TRBD1
TGTGCCAGCAGCCAGACAGGGACGGGAAACACCATATATTTT
CASSQTGTGNTIYF
>TRBJ2-4|TRBV3-1/TRBV3-2|few|TRBD1
TGTGCCAGCAGTCTAATGACAGGGACCGCCCGACTAGCCAAAAACATTCAGTACTTC
CASSLMTGTARLAKNIQYF
>TRBJ2-3|TRBV5-1|.|TRBD1
TGCGCCAGCAGCTTGGTGACAGGGACCCTTCTCACAGATACGCAGTATTTT
CASSLVTGTLLTDTQYF
>TRBJ1-6|TRBV30|.|.
TGTGCCTGGAGGAGGAGTTGGAATTCACCCCTCCACTTT
CAWRRSWNSPLHF
>TRBJ1-2|TRBV27|.|.
TGCGCCAGCAGCCTAGTCGGTCTCGGCTATGGCTACACCTTC
CASSLVGLGYGYTF
>TRBJ1-5|TRBV19|.|TRBD1
TGTGCCAGTAGTACGGACAGGGGCCTCAATCAGCCCCAGCATTTT
CASSTDRGLNQPQHF
>TRBJ2-1|TRBV29-1|.|.
TGCAGCGTTGAGAGGGTACTCTACAATGAGCAGTTCTTC
CSVERVLYNEQFF